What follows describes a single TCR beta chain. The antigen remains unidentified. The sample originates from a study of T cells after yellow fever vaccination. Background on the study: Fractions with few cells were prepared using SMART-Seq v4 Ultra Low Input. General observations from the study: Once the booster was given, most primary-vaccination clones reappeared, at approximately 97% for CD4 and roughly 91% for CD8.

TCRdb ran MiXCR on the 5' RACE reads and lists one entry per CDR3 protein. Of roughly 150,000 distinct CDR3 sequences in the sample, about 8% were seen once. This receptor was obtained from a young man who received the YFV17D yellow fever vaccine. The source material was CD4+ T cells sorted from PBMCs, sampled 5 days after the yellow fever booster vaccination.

The CDR3 loop reads CASSPGAGYNEQFF. The CDR3 DNA is TGCGCCAGCAGCCCGGGGGCCGGCTACAATGAGCAGTTCTTC. The V gene is TRBV10-1, the J gene TRBJ2-1; D may match TRBD1 or TRBD2 (6 bases each). Trimming left V 6 bases short and J 3 bases short, with 12 bases between. Germline-derived CDR1 and CDR2 are WNHNN and SYGVQD (reference sequence). The CDR3 totals 14 residues.